Sequencing of this TCR beta chain was carried out in a study of OX40 agonist ivuxolimab in advanced cancers. At the level of the study: Patients were dosed intravenously with ivuxolimab at 0.01 to 10 mg/kg every 2 weeks.

To note about this clone: The antigen remains undetermined.

General study points: What antigens the expanded peripheral T cells recognized was never established. Expanded clones were, on average, more numerous in CD8+ T cells than in CD4+. There were also nonresponders showing low normalized T-cell clonal expansion.

This CDR3 has 13 amino acids. Germline CDR1 is SQVTM and CDR2 is ANQGSEA. Unmatched junction bases numbered 9, after V lost 5 bases and J lost 6 bases. Generated by immunoSEQ multiplex PCR, the TCRdb table keeps only in-frame clones and is missing some. The sample has 70,000 to 85,000 clones, about 90% seen once. The sample in question was CD4+ or CD8+ T cells sorted from blood, obtained in a trial of the OX40 agonist ivuxolimab. The receptor comes from an adult with an advanced solid tumor such as melanoma, head and neck, liver or kidney cancer. V and J are TRBV29-1 and TRBJ1-2; 7 positions agree with TRBD1. The CDR3 nucleotides read TGCAGCGTTCCGAGTAAACAGGGGAATGGCTACACCTTC. Its protein product is CSVPSKQGNGYTF.